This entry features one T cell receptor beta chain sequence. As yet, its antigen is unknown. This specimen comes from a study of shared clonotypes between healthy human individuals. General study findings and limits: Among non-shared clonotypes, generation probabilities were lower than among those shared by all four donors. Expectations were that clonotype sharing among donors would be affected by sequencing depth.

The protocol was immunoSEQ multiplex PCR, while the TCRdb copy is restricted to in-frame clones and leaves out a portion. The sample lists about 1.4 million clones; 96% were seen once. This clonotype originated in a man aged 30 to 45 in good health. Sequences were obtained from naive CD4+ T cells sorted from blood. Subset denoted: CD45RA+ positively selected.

CDR3 nucleotide sequence: TGTGCCAGCAGCTTAGTGGCGGGTAGCAATCAGCCCCAGCATTTT. This codes for CASSLVAGSNQPQHF. This chain links TRBV7-6 with TRBJ1-5; D is unclear. The CDR3 is 15 amino acids. Germline loops: CDR1 SGHVS, CDR2 FNYEAQ. The ends were cut back, 1 base at V and 0 bases at J, with 7 bases in the middle.